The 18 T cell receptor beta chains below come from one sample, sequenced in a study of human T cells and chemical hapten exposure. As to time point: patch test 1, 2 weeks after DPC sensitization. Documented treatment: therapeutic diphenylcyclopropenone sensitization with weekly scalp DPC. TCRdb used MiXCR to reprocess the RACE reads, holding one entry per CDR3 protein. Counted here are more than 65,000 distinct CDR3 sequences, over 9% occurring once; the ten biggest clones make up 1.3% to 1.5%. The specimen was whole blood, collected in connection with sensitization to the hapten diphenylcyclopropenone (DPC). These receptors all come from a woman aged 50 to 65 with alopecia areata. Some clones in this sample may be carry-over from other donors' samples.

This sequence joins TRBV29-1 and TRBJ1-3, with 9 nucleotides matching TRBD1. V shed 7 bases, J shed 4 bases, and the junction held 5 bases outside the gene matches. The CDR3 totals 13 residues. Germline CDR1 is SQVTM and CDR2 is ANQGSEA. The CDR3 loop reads CSATGGDGNTIYF. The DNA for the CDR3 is TGCAGCGCTACAGGGGGCGACGGAAACACCATATATTTT.

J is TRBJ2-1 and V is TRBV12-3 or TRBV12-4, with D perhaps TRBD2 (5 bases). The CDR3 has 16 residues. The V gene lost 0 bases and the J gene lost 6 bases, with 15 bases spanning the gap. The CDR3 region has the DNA TGTGCCAGCAGTTTAGCCGAAGGACTGCCGCCCAATGAGCAGTTCTTC. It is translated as CASSLAEGLPPNEQFF.

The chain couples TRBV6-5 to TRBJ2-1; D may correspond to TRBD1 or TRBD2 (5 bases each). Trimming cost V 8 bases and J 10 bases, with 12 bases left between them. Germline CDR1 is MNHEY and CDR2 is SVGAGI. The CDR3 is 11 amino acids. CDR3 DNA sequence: TGTGCCAGCTCGGGACCAACAGAGCAGTTCTTC. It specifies CASSGPTEQFF.

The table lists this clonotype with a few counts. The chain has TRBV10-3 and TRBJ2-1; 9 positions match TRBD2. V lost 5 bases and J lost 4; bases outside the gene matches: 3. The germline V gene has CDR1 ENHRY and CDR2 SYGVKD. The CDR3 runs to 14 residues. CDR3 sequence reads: CAISWREGYNEQFF. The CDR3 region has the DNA TGTGCCATCAGTTGGCGGGAGGGTTACAATGAGCAGTTCTTC.

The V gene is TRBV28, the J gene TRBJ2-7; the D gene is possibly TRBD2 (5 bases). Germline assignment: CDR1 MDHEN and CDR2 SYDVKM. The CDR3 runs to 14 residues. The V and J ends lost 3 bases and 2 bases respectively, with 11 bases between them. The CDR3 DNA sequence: TGTGCCAGCAGTTTCGAAGCGGCCGCCTACGAGCAGTACTTC. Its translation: CASSFEAAAYEQYF.

The chain's CDR3 is CSAPTDVRSEAFF. The CDR3 coding sequence is TGCAGTGCGCCGACGGATGTCAGATCTGAAGCTTTCTTT. The rearrangement uses TRBV20-1 and TRBJ1-1, with D uncertain. The V gene's germline CDR1 is DFQATT and CDR2 SNEGSKA (reference sequence). CDR3 length equals 13 residues. V shed 6 bases and J shed 6 bases, with 17 bases lying between them.

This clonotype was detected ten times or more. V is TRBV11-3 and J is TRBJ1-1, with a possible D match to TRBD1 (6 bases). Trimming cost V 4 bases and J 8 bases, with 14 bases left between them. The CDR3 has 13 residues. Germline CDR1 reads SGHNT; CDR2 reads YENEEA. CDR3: CASSSTTGLEAFF. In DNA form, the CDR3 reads TGTGCCAGCAGCTCCACAACAGGGTTAGAAGCTTTCTTT.

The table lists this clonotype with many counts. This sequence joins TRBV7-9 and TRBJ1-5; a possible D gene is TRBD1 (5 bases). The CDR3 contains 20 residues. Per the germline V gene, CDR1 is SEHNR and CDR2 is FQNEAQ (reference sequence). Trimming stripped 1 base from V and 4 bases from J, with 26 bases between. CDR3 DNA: TGTGCCAGCAGCTTAGTAGCGTCAGGGAATTCAAAGTTGGGGAATCAGCCCCAGCATTTT. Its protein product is CASSLVASGNSKLGNQPQHF.

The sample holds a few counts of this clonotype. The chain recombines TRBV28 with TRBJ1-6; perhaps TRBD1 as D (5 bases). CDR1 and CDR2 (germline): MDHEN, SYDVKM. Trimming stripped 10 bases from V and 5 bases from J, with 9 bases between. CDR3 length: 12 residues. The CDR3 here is CATGTNNSPLHF. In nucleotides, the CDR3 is TGTGCCACAGGGACCAATAATTCACCCCTCCACTTT. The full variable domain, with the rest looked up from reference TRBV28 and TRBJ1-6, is DVKVTQSSRYLVKRTGEKVFLECVQDMDHENMFWYRQDPGLGLRLIYFSYDVKMKEKGDIPEGYSVSREKKERFSLILESASTNQTSMYLCATGTNNSPLHFGNGTRLTVT.

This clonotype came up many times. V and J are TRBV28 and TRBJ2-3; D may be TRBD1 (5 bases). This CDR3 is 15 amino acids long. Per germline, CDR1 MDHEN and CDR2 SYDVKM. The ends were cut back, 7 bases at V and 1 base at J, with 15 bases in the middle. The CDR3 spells CASTKGRLGTDTQYF. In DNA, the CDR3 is TGTGCCAGCACCAAGGGGCGATTGGGCACAGATACGCAGTATTTT.

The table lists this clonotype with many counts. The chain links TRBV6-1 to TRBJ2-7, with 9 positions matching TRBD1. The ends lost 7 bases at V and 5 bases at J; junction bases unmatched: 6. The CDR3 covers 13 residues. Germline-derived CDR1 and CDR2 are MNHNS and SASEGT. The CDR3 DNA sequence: TGTGCCAGCACCGGGACAGGGCTTAACGAGCAGTACTTC. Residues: CASTGTGLNEQYF.

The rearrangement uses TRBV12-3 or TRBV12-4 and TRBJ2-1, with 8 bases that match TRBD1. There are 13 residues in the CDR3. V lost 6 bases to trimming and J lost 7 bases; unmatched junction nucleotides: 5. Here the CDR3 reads CASSKDRVNEQFF. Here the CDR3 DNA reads TGTGCCAGCAGCAAGGACAGGGTAAATGAGCAGTTCTTC.

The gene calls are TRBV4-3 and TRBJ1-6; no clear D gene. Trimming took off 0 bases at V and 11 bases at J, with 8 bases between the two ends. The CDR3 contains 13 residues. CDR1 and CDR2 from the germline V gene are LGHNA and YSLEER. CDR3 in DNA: TGCGCCAGCAGCCAAGATCGGGGAACACCCCTCCACTTT. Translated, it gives CASSQDRGTPLHF.

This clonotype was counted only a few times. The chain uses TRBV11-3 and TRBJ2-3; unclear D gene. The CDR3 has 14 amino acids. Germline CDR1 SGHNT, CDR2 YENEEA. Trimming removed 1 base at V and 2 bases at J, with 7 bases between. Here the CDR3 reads CASSLARATDTQYF. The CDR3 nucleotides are TGTGCCAGCAGCTTAGCACGGGCCACAGATACGCAGTATTTT.

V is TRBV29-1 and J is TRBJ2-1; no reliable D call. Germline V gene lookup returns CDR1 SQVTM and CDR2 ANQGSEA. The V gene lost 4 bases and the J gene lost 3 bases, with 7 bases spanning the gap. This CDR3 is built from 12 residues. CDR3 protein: CSVAQHYNEQFF. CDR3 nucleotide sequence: TGCAGCGTTGCACAGCACTACAATGAGCAGTTCTTC.

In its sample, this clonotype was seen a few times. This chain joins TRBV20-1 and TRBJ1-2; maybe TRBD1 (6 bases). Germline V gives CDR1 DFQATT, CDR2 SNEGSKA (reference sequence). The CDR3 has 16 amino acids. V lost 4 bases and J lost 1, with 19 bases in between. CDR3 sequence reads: CSATPRQVAINYGYTF. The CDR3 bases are TGCAGTGCTACCCCTCGACAGGTTGCGATTAACTATGGCTACACCTTC.

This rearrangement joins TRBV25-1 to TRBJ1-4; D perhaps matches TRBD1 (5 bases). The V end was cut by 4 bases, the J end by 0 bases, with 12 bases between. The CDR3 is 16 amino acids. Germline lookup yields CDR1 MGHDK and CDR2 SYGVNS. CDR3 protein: CASSVGRRATNEKLFF. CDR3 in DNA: TGTGCCAGCAGTGTGGGACGGAGGGCAACTAATGAAAAACTGTTTTTT.

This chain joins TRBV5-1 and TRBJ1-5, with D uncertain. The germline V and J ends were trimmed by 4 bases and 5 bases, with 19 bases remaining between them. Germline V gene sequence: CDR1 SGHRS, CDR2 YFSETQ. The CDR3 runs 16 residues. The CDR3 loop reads CASSPARSRKDQPQHF. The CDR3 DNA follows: TGCGCCAGCAGCCCTGCTAGGTCAAGGAAAGATCAGCCCCAGCATTTT.